A selection of T cell receptor beta chains follows, all from one sample in a study of blood T cell repertoires in COVID-19. The assay was immunoSEQ multiplex PCR, and TCRdb's table has in-frame clones only and misses some. Counted here are tens of thousands of clones, 70% to 90% occurring once; the ten biggest clones make up about 4.4%. Sequencing used peripheral blood. The receptor source for this set is a man aged 50-59 years with active COVID-19. Each CDR3 is given with its conserved first and last residue. The D gene is left open where the match is weak. The size field is filled for only some rows; it gives once, few, many or a size class.

clone_size | j_call | d_call | v_call | cdr3_nt | cdr3_aa
. | TRBJ1-3 | TRBD1 | TRBV5-1 | TGCGCCAGCAGCTTGGACAGGGGTCATGGAAACACCATATATTTT | CASSLDRGHGNTIYF
. | TRBJ1-4 | . | TRBV19 | TGTGCCACTTCGACAGTCCTGGGTCAAAAACTGTTTTTT | CATSTVLGQKLFF
. | TRBJ2-1 | TRBD2 | TRBV15 | TGTGCCACCAGCAGAGACCTAGCGGGGGGGCCGTCCTACAATGAGCAGTTCTTC | CATSRDLAGGPSYNEQFF
once | TRBJ2-3 | TRBD2 | TRBV11-3 | TGTGCCAGCAGCCCCCGGGCGGGAGGGGGTACAGATACGCAGTATTTT | CASSPRAGGGTDTQYF
. | TRBJ1-3 | TRBD1 | TRBV3-1/TRBV3-2 | TGTGCCAGCAGCCAGAGGACAGGGTCGGACACCATATATTTT | CASSQRTGSDTIYF
. | TRBJ1-2 | . | TRBV19 | TGTGCCAGTAGTATAGAGCACAGGTATGGCTACACCTTC | CASSIEHRYGYTF
. | TRBJ2-7 | . | TRBV5-4 | TGTGCCAGCAGTCCAGGGGTTAGTCCCTACGAGCAGTACTTC | CASSPGVSPYEQYF
. | TRBJ1-6 | . | TRBV12-3/TRBV12-4 | TGTGCCAGCAGGATGACAGAAAATTCACCCCTCCACTTT | CASRMTENSPLHF
. | TRBJ2-2 | TRBD1 | TRBV4-1 | TGCGCCAGCAGCCAAGCCCAGGGGGTGAACACCGGGGAGCTGTTTTTT | CASSQAQGVNTGELFF
. | TRBJ2-6 | . | TRBV12-5 | TGTGCTAGTGGTTTTGGGGGCGTCTCTGGGGCCAACGTCCTGACTTTC | CASGFGGVSGANVLTF
. | TRBJ2-2 | . | TRBV2 | TGTGCCAGCAGGATATCCAGGGGTGAAACCGGGGAGCTGTTTTTT | CASRISRGETGELFF
. | TRBJ1-5 | TRBD1 | TRBV28 | TGTGCCAGCAGACCCAACAGGGGGCAGGTTGGCAATCAGCCCCAGCATTTT | CASRPNRGQVGNQPQHF
. | TRBJ2-1 | . | TRBV7-2 | TGTGCCAGCAGCCGACGGGAACTCAATGAGCAGTTCTTC | CASSRRELNEQFF
. | TRBJ2-7 | . | TRBV13 | TGTGCCAGCACCTTGGGGACTCCCGCCTCCCCCCCCTACGAGCAGTACTTC | CASTLGTPASPPYEQYF
. | TRBJ2-1 | TRBD1 | TRBV6-1 | TGTGCCAGCAGTGACCACAAACGGACAGGGATGGGGAATGAGCAGTTCTTC | CASSDHKRTGMGNEQFF
few | TRBJ1-6 | TRBD1 | TRBV7-2 | TGTGCCAGCAGCCCCTTAGGGGACAGGGTGTATAATTCACCCCTCCACTTT | CASSPLGDRVYNSPLHF
. | TRBJ2-1 | . | TRBV25-1 | TGTGCCAGCAGTGTCGACAGGTATAATGAGCAGTTCTTC | CASSVDRYNEQFF
. | TRBJ1-2 | . | TRBV12-5 | TGTGCTAGTGGTTTGGTACTGGGTGGGGAGGACTATGGCTACACCTTC | CASGLVLGGEDYGYTF
. | TRBJ1-2 | . | TRBV15 | TGTGCCACCAGCAGAGACGGGGGGAGAGACTATGGCTACACCTTC | CATSRDGGRDYGYTF
. | TRBJ2-2 | TRBD1 | TRBV28 | TGTGCCAGCAGGGGACAGGGCAGGACCGGGGAGCTGTTTTTT | CASRGQGRTGELFF
. | TRBJ2-5 | . | TRBV24-1 | TGTGCCACCAGTGCGATAGGGCAGGGCGGGATTCAAGAGACCCAGTACTTC | CATSAIGQGGIQETQYF
once | TRBJ1-1 | . | TRBV27 | TGTGCCAGCAGCACCAACAGGGTGACCGAAGCTTTCTTT | CASSTNRVTEAFF
. | TRBJ2-7 | TRBD2 | TRBV11-2 | TGTGCCAGCAGCCTCCGGACTAGCGGCTCCTACGAGCAGTACTTC | CASSLRTSGSYEQYF
. | TRBJ2-7 | . | TRBV2 | TGTGCCAGCTCAACGACTTTGCCCTACGAGCAGTACTTC | CASSTTLPYEQYF
. | TRBJ2-5 | . | TRBV11-3 | TGTGCCAGCAGCTTAAGCGGGACCCAGTACTTC | CASSLSGTQYF
. | TRBJ2-2 | . | TRBV12-3/TRBV12-4 | TGTGCCAGCAGTCAGGAGAACACCGGGGAGCTGTTTTTT | CASSQENTGELFF
. | TRBJ2-2 | . | TRBV11-2 | TGTGCCAGCAGCCGAACCGGGTGGAACACCGGGGAGCTGTTTTTT | CASSRTGWNTGELFF
. | TRBJ2-4 | TRBD2 | TRBV2 | TGTGCCAGCAGTGTACTAGCGGTAGCCAAAAACATTCAGTACTTC | CASSVLAVAKNIQYF
. | TRBJ1-4 | TRBD1 | TRBV9 | TGTGCCAGCAGCCCCGGGACAGGGACGGGTGAAAAACTGTTTTTT | CASSPGTGTGEKLFF
. | TRBJ2-5 | TRBD2 | TRBV5-4 | TGTGCCAGCAGCCCTGGGGGTAGCGGGAGGGCAAAAGAGACCCAGTACTTC | CASSPGGSGRAKETQYF
. | TRBJ2-1 | . | TRBV4-3 | TGCGCCAGCAGCCTCCGAGGGACTCCTAGCTCCTACAATGAGCAGTTCTTC | CASSLRGTPSSYNEQFF
once | TRBJ2-7 | TRBD1 | TRBV24-1 | TGTGCCACCAGTGATCCTGGACAGGGGACCTACGAGCAGTACTTC | CATSDPGQGTYEQYF
. | TRBJ1-1 | TRBD1 | TRBV7-9 | TGTGCCAGCAGCTCGTCGGGACAGATCGGAACTTTCTTT | CASSSSGQIGTFF
. | TRBJ1-2 | . | TRBV6-5 | TGTGCCAGCAGCGTACAGGGAGATTTGTCGGGCTACACCTTC | CASSVQGDLSGYTF
. | TRBJ2-3 | TRBD2 | TRBV9 | TGTGCCAGCAGCGTGCGCACAGCGGGGTTGGGCACAGATACGCAGTATTTT | CASSVRTAGLGTDTQYF
. | TRBJ1-1 | . | TRBV19 | TGTGCCAGTAGTAGGACAGCGAACACTGAAGCTTTCTTT | CASSRTANTEAFF
. | TRBJ1-5 | . | TRBV5-6 | TGTGCCAGCAGCTTGTATGGGGGGTATCAGCCCCAGCATTTT | CASSLYGGYQPQHF
. | TRBJ2-1 | TRBD1 | TRBV7-3 | TGTGCCAGCAGCCCCCAGGGACAGGCAAATGAGCAGTTCTTC | CASSPQGQANEQFF
. | TRBJ1-1 | TRBD1 | TRBV2 | TGTGCCAGCAGTCCCGGGACAGGATTGAACACTGAAGCTTTCTTT | CASSPGTGLNTEAFF
. | TRBJ1-4 | . | TRBV7-4 | TGTGCCGCTATGGAGAAAAAACTGTTTTTT | CAAMEKKLFF
. | TRBJ1-3 | TRBD1 | TRBV9 | TGTGCCAGCAGCGCTTACAGGACAGGACACTCTGGAAACACCATATATTTT | CASSAYRTGHSGNTIYF
. | TRBJ1-3 | . | TRBV28 | TGTGCCAGCAGTTTACAAACCTTACACAGGTCGTCAAACACCATATATTTT | CASSLQTLHRSSNTIYF
. | TRBJ2-7 | . | TRBV19 | TGTGCCAGTAGTTTCCAGGAATCCTACGAGCAGTACTTC | CASSFQESYEQYF
few | TRBJ1-3 | TRBD1 | TRBV11-2 | TGTGCCAGCAGCCAAGGACAGGGATCAGGAAACACCATATATTTT | CASSQGQGSGNTIYF
. | TRBJ2-2 | . | TRBV4-2 | TGTGCCAGCAGCCTCCCAATGCCGGGGACCGGGGAGCTGTTTTTT | CASSLPMPGTGELFF
. | TRBJ2-7 | TRBD1 | TRBV3-1/TRBV3-2 | TGTGCCAGCAGCCAAAAACTGCCCAGGGGGCAGGGGTCCTACGAGCAGTACTTC | CASSQKLPRGQGSYEQYF
. | TRBJ2-1 | . | TRBV6-1 | TGTGCCAGCAGTGAAGGGAGAAGAAATGAGCAGTTCTTC | CASSEGRRNEQFF
once | TRBJ2-1 | TRBD2 | TRBV10-3 | TGTGCCATCAGTAAGGCGGGAGGCTACAATGAGCAGTTCTTC | CAISKAGGYNEQFF
once | TRBJ2-1 | TRBD1 | TRBV5-1 | TGCGCCAGCAGCCGAGGGGGCCAGTCCAATGAGCAGTTCTTC | CASSRGGQSNEQFF
few | TRBJ2-2 | . | TRBV7-2 | TGTGCCAGCAGCTTAGGGGGGCTGGGCACCGGGGAGCTGTTTTTT | CASSLGGLGTGELFF